This T cell receptor beta chain stems from a study of human T cells and chemical hapten exposure. Time point: healthy volunteer bleed at 6 weeks. The template was total RNA from unfractionated whole blood. TCRdb passed the RACE reads through MiXCR, listing each CDR3 protein once. The sample consists of approximately 81,000 distinct CDR3 sequences, over 7% of them appearing once. A word on this clonotype: Relative to the germline gene, one junction end is altered; a read error may explain this.

The CDR3 sequence is 13 residues long. Germline V CDR1 and CDR2: LGHNT, FRNRAP. This clonotype was sampled from a male donor in good health. Some clones in this sample may be carry-over from other donors' samples. V usage is TRBV12-5 and J usage is TRBJ2-6, with D tentatively TRBD1 (5 bases). Sequencing was performed on whole blood. For the CDR3, the DNA is TGTGCTAGTGCATCCTCTGGGGCCGACGTCCTGACTTTC. It encodes CASASSGADVLTF.